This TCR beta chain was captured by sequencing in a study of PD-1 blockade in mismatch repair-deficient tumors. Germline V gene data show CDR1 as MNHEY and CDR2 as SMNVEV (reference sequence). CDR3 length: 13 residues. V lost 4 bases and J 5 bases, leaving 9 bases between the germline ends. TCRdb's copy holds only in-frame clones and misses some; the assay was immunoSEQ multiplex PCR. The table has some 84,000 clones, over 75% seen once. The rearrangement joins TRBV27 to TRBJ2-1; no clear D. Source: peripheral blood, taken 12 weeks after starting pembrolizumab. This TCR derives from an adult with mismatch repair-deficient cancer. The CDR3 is CASSYGRDNEQFF. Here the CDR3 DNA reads TGTGCCAGCAGTTACGGCAGAGACAATGAGCAGTTCTTC.